The entry below gives a single T cell receptor beta chain sequence along with its context. The target antigen is unknown. This sample was taken from a study of Ad26.COV2.S vaccination and SARS-CoV-2 variants. General study findings and limits: Marked by substantial breadth, spike-specific CD8+ and CD4+ T cell responses were reportedly seen after vaccination.

Specified treatment: around 19 received Ad26.COV2.S at low or high dose, single or two shots; several received placebo; per-sample allocation not given. At day 63 after the first vaccine or placebo injection, samples were drawn. It was an adult aged 18-55 years in Boston who was the donor. CDR1 is GTSNPN, CDR2 SVGIG, per germline (reference sequence). The CDR3 extends over 16 amino acids. V lost 0 bases, J lost 1 base, and 15 bases lay in between. The protocol was immunoSEQ multiplex PCR, while the TCRdb copy is restricted to in-frame clones and leaves out a portion. The profile shows around 450,000 clones, around nine tenths of them singletons.

This receptor was taken from a person aged 18-65 years who received the Ad26.COV2.S COVID-19 vaccine or a placebo. This material consisted of peripheral blood, taken in a trial of Ad26.COV2.S vaccine versus placebo. The chain has TRBV30 and TRBJ1-1; D unclear. The CDR3 is CAWSVSVRRGNTEAFF. For the CDR3, the DNA is TGTGCCTGGAGTGTGAGCGTAAGGCGGGGGAACACTGAAGCTTTCTTT.